Shown below are 2 T cell receptor beta chains from a single sample sequenced in a study of T cell responses to AZD1222 COVID-19 vaccine. The assay was immunoSEQ multiplex PCR, and TCRdb's table has in-frame clones only and misses some. This sample carries 60,000 to 80,000 clones, about 78% of them seen once, and the ten largest clones take around 50%. The input for sequencing was peripheral blood, taken 28 days after the second AZD1222 dose. The receptor source for this set is an adult who received the AZD1222 COVID-19 vaccine.

By sample fraction, this clone is medium-sized. The chain recombines TRBV12-3 or TRBV12-4 with TRBJ2-2; 9 bases are a match to TRBD2. Losses at the gene ends were 8 bases for V and 6 bases for J; bases not matched to a gene: 1. This CDR3 comprises 12 residues. In nucleotides, the CDR3 is TGTGCCAGCGCGGGGGGGTCCGGGGAGCTGTTTTTT. It specifies CASAGGSGELFF.

This chain links TRBV28 with TRBJ1-2; D call uncertain. The germline V gene has CDR1 MDHEN and CDR2 SYDVKM. Trimming left V 4 bases short and J 2 bases short, with 5 bases between. The CDR3 contains 12 residues. The CDR3 bases are TGTGCCAGCAGTTCCCGGAACTATGGCTACACCTTC. Protein sequence: CASSSRNYGYTF.